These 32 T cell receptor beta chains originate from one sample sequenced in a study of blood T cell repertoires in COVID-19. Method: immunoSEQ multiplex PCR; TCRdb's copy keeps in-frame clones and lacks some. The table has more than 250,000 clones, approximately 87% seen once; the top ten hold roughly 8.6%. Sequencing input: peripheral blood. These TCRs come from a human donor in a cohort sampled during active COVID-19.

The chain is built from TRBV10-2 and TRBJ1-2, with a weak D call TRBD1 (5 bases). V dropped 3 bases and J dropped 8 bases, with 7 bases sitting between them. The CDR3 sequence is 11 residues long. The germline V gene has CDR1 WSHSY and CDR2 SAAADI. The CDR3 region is CASSDGAGYTF. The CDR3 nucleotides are TGCGCCAGCAGTGATGGGGCGGGCTACACCTTC.

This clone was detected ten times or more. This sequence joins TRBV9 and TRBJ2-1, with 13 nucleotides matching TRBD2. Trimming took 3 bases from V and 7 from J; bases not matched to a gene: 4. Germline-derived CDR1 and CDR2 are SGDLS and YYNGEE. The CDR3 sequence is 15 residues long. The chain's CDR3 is CASSARTSGSNEQFF. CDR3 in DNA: TGTGCCAGCAGCGCTCGGACTAGCGGGAGTAATGAGCAGTTCTTC.

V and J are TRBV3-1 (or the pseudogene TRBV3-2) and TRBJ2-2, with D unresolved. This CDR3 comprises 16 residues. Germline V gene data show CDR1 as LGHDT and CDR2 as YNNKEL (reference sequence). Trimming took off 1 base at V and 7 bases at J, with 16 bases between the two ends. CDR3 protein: CASSQGYIRRNGELFF. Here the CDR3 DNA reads TGTGCCAGCAGCCAAGGATATATCAGGCGTAACGGGGAGCTGTTTTTT.

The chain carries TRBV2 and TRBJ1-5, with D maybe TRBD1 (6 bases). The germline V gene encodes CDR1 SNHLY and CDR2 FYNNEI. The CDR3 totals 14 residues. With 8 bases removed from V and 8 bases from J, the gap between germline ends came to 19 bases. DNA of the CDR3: TGTGCCAGCGAGGGACAAACGCAAGGAAAGCCCCAGCATTTT. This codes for CASEGQTQGKPQHF.

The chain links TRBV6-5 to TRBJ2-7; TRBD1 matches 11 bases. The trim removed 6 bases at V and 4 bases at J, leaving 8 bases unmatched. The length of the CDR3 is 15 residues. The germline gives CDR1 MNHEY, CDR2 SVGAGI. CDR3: CASRRGDRGSYEQYF. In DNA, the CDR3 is TGTGCCAGCAGGAGGGGGGACAGGGGGTCGTACGAGCAGTACTTC.

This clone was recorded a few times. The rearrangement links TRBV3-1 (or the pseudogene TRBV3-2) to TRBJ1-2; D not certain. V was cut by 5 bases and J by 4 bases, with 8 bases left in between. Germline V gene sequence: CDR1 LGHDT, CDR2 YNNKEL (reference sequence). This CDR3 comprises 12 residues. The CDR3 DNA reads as TGTGCCAGCAGCGTCGGGAGCTATGGCTACACCTTC. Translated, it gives CASSVGSYGYTF.

CDR3 sequence: CASSYGYRANTEAFF. The CDR3 nucleotides are TGTGCCAGCAGTTACGGTTACAGGGCCAACACTGAAGCTTTCTTT. The chain employs TRBV6-5 and TRBJ1-1; maybe TRBD1 (6 bases). This CDR3 has 15 amino acids. Germline CDR1 is MNHEY and CDR2 is SVGAGI. The V end was cut by 2 bases, the J end by 2 bases, with 12 bases between.

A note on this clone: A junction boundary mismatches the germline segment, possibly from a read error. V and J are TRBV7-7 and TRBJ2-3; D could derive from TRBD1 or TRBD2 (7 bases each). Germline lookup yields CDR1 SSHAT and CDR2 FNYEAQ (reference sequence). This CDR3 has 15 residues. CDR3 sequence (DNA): TGTGCTAGCAGCTTAGGGGGCGGGAGTTCAGATACGCAGTATTTT. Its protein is CASSLGGGSSDTQYF.

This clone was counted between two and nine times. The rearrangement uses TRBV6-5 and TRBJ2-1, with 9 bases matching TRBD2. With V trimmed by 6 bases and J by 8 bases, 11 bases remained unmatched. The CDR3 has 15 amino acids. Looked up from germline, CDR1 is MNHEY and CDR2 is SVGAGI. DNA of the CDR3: TGTGCCAGCAGCAAAGGACTAGCGCGAGTGGATGAGCAGTTCTTC. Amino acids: CASSKGLARVDEQFF.

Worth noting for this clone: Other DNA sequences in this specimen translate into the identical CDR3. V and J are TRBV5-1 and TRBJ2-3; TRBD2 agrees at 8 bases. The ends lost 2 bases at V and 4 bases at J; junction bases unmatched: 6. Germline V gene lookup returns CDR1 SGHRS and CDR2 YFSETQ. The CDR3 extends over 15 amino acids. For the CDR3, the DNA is TGCGCCAGCAGCTTACGCGGACTAGCCTCAGATACGCAGTATTTT. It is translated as CASSLRGLASDTQYF.

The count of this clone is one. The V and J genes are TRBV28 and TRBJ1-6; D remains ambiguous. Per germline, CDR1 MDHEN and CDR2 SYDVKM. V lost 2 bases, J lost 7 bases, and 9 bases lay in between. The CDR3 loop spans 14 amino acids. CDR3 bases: TGTGCCAGCAGTTTAGGGTTAGCGAATTCACCCCTCCACTTT. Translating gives CASSLGLANSPLHF. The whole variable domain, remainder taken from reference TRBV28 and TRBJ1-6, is DVKVTQSSRYLVKRTGEKVFLECVQDMDHENMFWYRQDPGLGLRLIYFSYDVKMKEKGDIPEGYSVSREKKERFSLILESASTNQTSMYLCASSLGLANSPLHFGNGTRLTVT.

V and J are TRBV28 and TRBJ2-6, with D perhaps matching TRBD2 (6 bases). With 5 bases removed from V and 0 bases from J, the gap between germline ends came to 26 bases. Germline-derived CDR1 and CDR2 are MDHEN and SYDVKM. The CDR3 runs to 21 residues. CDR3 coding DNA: TGTGCCAGCAGTCCCGCGGAGGGGTATTTTTTAAAGAGCTCTGGGGCCAACGTCCTGACTTTC. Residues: CASSPAEGYFLKSSGANVLTF.

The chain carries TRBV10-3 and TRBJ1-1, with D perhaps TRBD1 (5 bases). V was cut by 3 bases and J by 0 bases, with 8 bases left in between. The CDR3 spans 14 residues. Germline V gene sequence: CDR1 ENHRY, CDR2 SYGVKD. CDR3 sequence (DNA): TGTGCCATCAGTGATAGGGGAATGAACACTGAAGCTTTCTTT. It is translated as CAISDRGMNTEAFF.

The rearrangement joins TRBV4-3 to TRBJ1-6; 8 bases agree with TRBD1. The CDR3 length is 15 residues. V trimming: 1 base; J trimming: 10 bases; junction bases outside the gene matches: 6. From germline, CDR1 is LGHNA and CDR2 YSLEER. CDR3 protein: CASSQAGGMGSPLHF. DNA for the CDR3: TGCGCCAGCAGCCAAGCAGGGGGCATGGGATCACCCCTCCACTTT.

The CDR3 nucleotides read TGTGCCAGCAGTAGTAGCGGGGGACATTACAATGAGCAGTTCTTC. Residues: CASSSSGGHYNEQFF. The chain has TRBV6-2 or TRBV6-3 and TRBJ2-1, with 9 nucleotides matching TRBD2. V lost 5 bases to trimming and J lost 4 bases; unmatched junction nucleotides: 6. CDR3 length: 15 amino acids. The germline CDR1 and CDR2 sequences are MNHEY and SVGEGT.

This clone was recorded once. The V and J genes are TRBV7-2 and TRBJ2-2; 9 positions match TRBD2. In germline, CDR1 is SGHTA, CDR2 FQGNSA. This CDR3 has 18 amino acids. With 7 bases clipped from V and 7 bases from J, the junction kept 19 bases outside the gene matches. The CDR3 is CASTPVSGTSPLIGELFF. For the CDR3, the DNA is TGTGCCAGCACCCCCGTTTCCGGGACTAGCCCCTTGATCGGGGAGCTGTTTTTT.

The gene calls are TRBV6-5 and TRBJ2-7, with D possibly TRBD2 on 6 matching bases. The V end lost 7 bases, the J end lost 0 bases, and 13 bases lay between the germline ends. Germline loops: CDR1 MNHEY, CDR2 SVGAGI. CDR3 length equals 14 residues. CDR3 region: CASKVAVSSYEQYF. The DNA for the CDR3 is TGTGCCAGCAAGGTAGCGGTGAGCTCCTACGAGCAGTACTTC.

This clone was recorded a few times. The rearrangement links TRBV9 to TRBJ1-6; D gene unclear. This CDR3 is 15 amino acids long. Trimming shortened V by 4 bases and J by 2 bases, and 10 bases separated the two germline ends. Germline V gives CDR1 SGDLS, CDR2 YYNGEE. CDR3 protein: CASSPAGAYNSPLHF. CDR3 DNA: TGTGCCAGCAGCCCAGCGGGCGCCTATAATTCACCCCTCCACTTT.

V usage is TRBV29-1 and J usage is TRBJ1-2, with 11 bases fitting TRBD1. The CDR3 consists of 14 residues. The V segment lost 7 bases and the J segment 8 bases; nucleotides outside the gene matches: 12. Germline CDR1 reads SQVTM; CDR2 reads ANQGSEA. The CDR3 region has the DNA TGCAGCGCTTTAACGGGGACAGGGGGTATGGGCTACACCTTC. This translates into CSALTGTGGMGYTF.

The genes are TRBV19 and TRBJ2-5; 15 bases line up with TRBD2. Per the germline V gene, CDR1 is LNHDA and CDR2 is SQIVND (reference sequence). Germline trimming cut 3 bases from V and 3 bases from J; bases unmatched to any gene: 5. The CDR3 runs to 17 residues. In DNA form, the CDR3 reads TGTGCCAGTAGTATCAGGACTAGCGGGGGGGGCAAAGAGACCCAGTACTTC. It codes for CASSIRTSGGGKETQYF.

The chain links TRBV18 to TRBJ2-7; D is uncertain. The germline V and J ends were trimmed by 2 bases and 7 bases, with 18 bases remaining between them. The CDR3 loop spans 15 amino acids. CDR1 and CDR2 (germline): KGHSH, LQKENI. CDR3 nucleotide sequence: TGTGCCAGCTCACCATCCGTTTCGGCGGAATCGGAGCAGTACTTC. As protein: CASSPSVSAESEQYF.

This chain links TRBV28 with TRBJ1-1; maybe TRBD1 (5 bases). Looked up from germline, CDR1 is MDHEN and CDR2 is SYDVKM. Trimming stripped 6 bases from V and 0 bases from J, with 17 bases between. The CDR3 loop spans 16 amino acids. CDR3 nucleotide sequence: TGTGCCAGCAGCCCTGTTGACAGCCACCTGAACACTGAAGCTTTCTTT. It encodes CASSPVDSHLNTEAFF.

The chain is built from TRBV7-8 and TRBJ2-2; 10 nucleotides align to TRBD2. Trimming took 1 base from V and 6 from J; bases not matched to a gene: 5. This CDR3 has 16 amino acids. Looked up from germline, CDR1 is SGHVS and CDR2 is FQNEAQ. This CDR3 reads CASSLVASGSAGELFF. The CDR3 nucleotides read TGTGCCAGCAGCTTAGTTGCTAGCGGGAGTGCCGGGGAGCTGTTTTTT.

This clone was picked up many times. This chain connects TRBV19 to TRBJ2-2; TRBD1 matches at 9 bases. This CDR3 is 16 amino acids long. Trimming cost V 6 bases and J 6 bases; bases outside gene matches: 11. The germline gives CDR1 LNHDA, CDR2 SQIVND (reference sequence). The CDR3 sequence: CASRLQGAAWAGELFF. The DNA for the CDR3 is TGTGCCAGTAGGCTACAGGGGGCAGCGTGGGCCGGGGAGCTGTTTTTT.

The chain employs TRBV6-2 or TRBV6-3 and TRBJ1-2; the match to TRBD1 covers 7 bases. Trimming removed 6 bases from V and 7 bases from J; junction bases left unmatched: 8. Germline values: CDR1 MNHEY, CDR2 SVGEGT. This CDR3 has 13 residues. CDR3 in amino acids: CASSTGVQGGYTF. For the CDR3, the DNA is TGTGCCAGCAGCACAGGGGTGCAGGGTGGCTACACCTTC.

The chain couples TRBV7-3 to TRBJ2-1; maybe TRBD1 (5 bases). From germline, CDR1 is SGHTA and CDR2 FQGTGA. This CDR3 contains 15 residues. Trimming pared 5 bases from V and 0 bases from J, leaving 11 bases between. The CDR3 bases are TGTGCCAGCAGCCCCCGGCAGGGCTCCTACAATGAGCAGTTCTTC. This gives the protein CASSPRQGSYNEQFF.

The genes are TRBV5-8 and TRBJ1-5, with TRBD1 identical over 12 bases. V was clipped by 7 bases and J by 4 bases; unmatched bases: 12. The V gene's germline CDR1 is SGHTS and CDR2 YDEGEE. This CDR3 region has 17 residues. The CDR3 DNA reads TGTGCCAGCCGAGGGACAGGGGGCGGCATTTTTAATCAGCCCCAGCATTTT. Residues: CASRGTGGGIFNQPQHF.

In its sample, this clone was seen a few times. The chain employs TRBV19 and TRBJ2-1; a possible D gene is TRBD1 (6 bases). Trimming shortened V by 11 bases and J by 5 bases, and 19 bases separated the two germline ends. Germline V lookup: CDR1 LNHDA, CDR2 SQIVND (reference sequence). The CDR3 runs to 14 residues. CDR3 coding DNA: TGTGCCCCACCCCACAGGGTGGGCCACAATGAGCAGTTCTTC. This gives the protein CAPPHRVGHNEQFF. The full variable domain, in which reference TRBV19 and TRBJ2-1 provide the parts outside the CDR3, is DGGITQSPKYLFRKEGQNVTLSCEQNLNHDAMYWYRQDPGQGLRLIYYSQIVNDFQKGDIAEGYSVSREKKESFPLTVTSAQKNPTAFYLCAPPHRVGHNEQFFGPGTRLTVL.

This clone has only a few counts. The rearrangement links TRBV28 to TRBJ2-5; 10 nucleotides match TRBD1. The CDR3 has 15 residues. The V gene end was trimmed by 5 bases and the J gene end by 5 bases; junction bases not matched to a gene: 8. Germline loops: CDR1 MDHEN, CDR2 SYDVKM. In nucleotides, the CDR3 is TGTGCCAGCAGTCCATTGGGGACAGGGGTGGAGACCCAGTACTTC. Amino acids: CASSPLGTGVETQYF.

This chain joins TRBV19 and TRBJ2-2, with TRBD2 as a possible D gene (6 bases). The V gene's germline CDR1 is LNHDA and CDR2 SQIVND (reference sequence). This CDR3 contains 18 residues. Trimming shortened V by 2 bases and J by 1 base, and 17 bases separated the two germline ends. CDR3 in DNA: TGTGCCAGTAGTATACGATTCTGGGGGGACCGGAACACCGGGGAGCTGTTTTTT. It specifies CASSIRFWGDRNTGELFF.

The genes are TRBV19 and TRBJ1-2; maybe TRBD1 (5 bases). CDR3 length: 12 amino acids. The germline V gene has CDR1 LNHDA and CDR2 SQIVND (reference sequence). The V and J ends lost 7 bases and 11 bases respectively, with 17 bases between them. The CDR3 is CASTPRGRVYTF. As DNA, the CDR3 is TGTGCCAGTACCCCAAGGGGCAGGGTGTACACCTTC.

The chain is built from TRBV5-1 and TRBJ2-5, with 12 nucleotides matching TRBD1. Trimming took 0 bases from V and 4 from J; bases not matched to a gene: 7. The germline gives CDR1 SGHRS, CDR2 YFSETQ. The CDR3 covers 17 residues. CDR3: CASSLAGQGARLETQYF. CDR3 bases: TGCGCCAGCAGCTTGGCGGGACAGGGGGCGCGGTTAGAGACCCAGTACTTC.